This TCR beta chain comes out of a study of T cell responses to AZD1222 COVID-19 vaccine. Whole-study findings and limits: Seropositive at baseline were only 5 to 7 AZD1222 recipients. The repertoires were collected only after the peak T cell response. Mostly white British, mostly female donors; authors suggested clonal diversity may be underestimated. The study reported that nearly half of spike-specific TCRs target unmutated variant regions.

A word on this clone: What it binds is unknown.

Only in-frame clones appear in the TCRdb table, and some are missing; sequencing was by immunoSEQ multiplex PCR. The data show 190,000 or so clones, about 94% seen once. CDR3 length equals 14 residues. Between the trimmed V and J ends, which lost 0 bases and 8 bases, there was a span of 11 bases. CDR1 SGHRS and CDR2 YFSETQ come from the germline V gene. The TCR sequence derives from an adult who received the AZD1222 COVID-19 vaccine. Sequences were derived from peripheral blood, sampled 28 days after the second AZD1222 dose. The chain combines TRBV5-1 with TRBJ1-4; possibly TRBD1 for D (6 bases). The DNA of the CDR3 is TGCGCCAGCAGCTTGGACAGGGAGGACGAAAAACTGTTTTTT. Its translation is CASSLDREDEKLFF.